This T cell receptor beta chain emerged from a study of graft-versus-host responses after intestinal transplantation. Overall study context: Multivisceral, liver-intestinal, or isolated intestinal transplants were given to recipients. Study findings and constraints: The authors found GvH clones in recipient marrow, some appearing first in ileum or blood.

The CDR3 is made up of 14 amino acids. Looked up from germline, CDR1 is SNHLY and CDR2 is FYNNEI. Trimming shortened V by 6 bases and J by 0 bases, and 11 bases separated the two germline ends. This clone was seen a single time. No antigen is known for it. Sequenced by immunoSEQ multiplex PCR; TCRdb stores in-frame clones only, minus some. The sample lists around 50,000 clones, about 81% occurring once. Sequencing used unstimulated CD4+ T cells sorted from spleen or lymph node cells, obtained before transplant. The receptor's source is a human donor who was the organ donor for an intestinal transplant. The V gene is TRBV2, the J gene TRBJ1-1; a possible D gene is TRBD1 (5 bases). CDR3 sequence: CASSLRTLNTEAFF. CDR3 sequence (DNA): TGTGCCAGCAGCCTGAGGACACTGAACACTGAAGCTTTCTTT.